The 32 T cell receptor beta chains in this list originate from one sample, sequenced in a study of post-analysis software for immune sequencing data. General study results and limits: Patients had higher frequencies than controls of roughly 5 TRBV segments, including TRBV5-6, TRBV5-1 and TRBV20-1.

Each TCR beta cDNA library carried unique molecular identifiers. TCRdb called the PCR reads again in MiXCR, with one record for every CDR3 protein. The sample has 800,000 to 950,000 distinct CDR3 sequences; about 53% are singletons. Their cognate antigens are unknown. The sequencing sample was made of blood. These receptors all stem from a girl aged 10 to 17 with multiple sclerosis.

This clonotype came up a few times. The chain joins TRBV7-2 to TRBJ1-1; a possible D gene is TRBD1 (6 bases). Germline CDR1 and CDR2: SGHTA and FQGNSA. The CDR3 has 14 amino acids. V gave up 6 bases and J gave up 5 bases, with 16 bases separating them. CDR3 in amino acids: CASRRGRGATEAFF. The CDR3, as DNA: TGTGCCAGCAGAAGGGGGAGGGGCGCTACTGAAGCTTTCTTT.

The chain recombines TRBV5-1 with TRBJ2-4; 13 bases line up with TRBD2. Judging by the DNA end, TRBJ2-7 fits better; the J call may be wrong. Germline values: CDR1 SGHRS, CDR2 YFSETQ. This CDR3 spans 14 amino acids. CDR3 protein: CASSLRTSGSEQYF. DNA of the CDR3: TGCGCCAGCAGCTTGAGGACTAGCGGGAGCGAGCAGTACTTC.

A remark on this clonotype: The junction and the germline gene differ at one end; a read error may be behind it. The chain employs TRBV20-1 and TRBJ2-3; D is perhaps TRBD2 (6 bases). The CDR3 sequence is 15 residues long. Germline CDR1 reads DFQATT; CDR2 reads SNEGSKA (reference sequence). The chain's CDR3 is CSARVPWEARNTQYF. The CDR3 coding sequence is TGCAGTGCTAGAGTCCCCTGGGAGGCACGCAATACACAGTATTTT.

The genes are TRBV4-1 and TRBJ2-3; the match to TRBD2 covers 15 bases. The CDR3 spans 17 residues. Germline V gene data show CDR1 as MGHRA and CDR2 as YSYEKL. V lost 5 bases to trimming and J lost 5 bases; unmatched junction nucleotides: 8. CDR3 in amino acids: CASSGHSGLAGGDTQYF. CDR3 nucleotide sequence: TGCGCCAGCAGCGGCCATTCGGGACTAGCGGGAGGAGATACGCAGTATTTT.

This clonotype was counted only a few times. The rearrangement uses TRBV7-9 and TRBJ2-6; D is unresolved. V lost 1 base, J lost 4 bases, and 8 bases lay in between. CDR3 length equals 15 residues. CDR1 is SEHNR, CDR2 FQNEAQ, per germline (reference sequence). In DNA, the CDR3 is TGTGCCAGCAGCTTAGTAAGTCCCGGGGCCAACGTCCTGACTTTC. Translating gives CASSLVSPGANVLTF.

This sequence joins TRBV10-2 and TRBJ2-3, with D unclear. The germline V gene encodes CDR1 WSHSY and CDR2 SAAADI. V gave up 0 bases and J gave up 6 bases, with 10 bases separating them. This CDR3 spans 14 amino acids. DNA for the CDR3: TGCGCCAGCAGTGAGTCTTGGCGTCGGGATACGCAGTATTTT. Protein product: CASSESWRRDTQYF.

This clonotype was counted only a few times. V and J are TRBV5-1 and TRBJ2-7, with 13 bases that match TRBD2. V lost 3 bases to trimming and J lost 5 bases; unmatched junction nucleotides: 2. The germline CDR1 and CDR2 sequences are SGHRS and YFSETQ. This CDR3 is built from 14 residues. The CDR3 protein is CASSSGLAGHEQYF. DNA for the CDR3: TGCGCCAGCAGCTCGGGACTAGCGGGGCACGAGCAGTACTTC.

V and J are TRBV7-2 and TRBJ2-5; the D gene is possibly TRBD1 (6 bases). V was clipped by 5 bases and J by 1 base, with 14 bases between them. Germline CDR1 SGHTA, CDR2 FQGNSA. This CDR3 has 15 amino acids. The CDR3 bases are TGTGCCAGCAGCACGCTCGGGACACTCCAAGAGACCCAGTACTTC. Its protein product is CASSTLGTLQETQYF.

V usage is TRBV7-8 and J usage is TRBJ2-4, with 10 bases identical to TRBD1. The CDR3 has 17 amino acids. Trimming at V came to 0 bases and at J to 2 bases, leaving 4 bases not matched to a gene. Germline CDR1 reads SGHVS; CDR2 reads FQNEAQ. CDR3 in amino acids: CASSLARDRGPKNIQYF. Written as DNA, the CDR3 is TGTGCCAGCAGCTTAGCCCGGGACAGGGGTCCCAAAAACATTCAGTACTTC.

The chain carries TRBV20-1 and TRBJ1-6; D possibly corresponds to TRBD1 (6 bases). Germline V gene data show CDR1 as DFQATT and CDR2 as SNEGSKA (reference sequence). The CDR3 sequence is 13 residues long. V was trimmed by 3 bases and J by 15 bases, leaving 18 bases between them. The CDR3 reads CSASNRAPEVLHF. The CDR3 DNA sequence: TGCAGTGCTAGTAACAGGGCGCCGGAAGTCCTCCACTTT.

This clonotype appeared a few times. The CDR3 protein is CASSSGLADHEQYF. The CDR3 DNA reads as TGTGCCAGCAGCTCGGGACTAGCGGACCACGAGCAGTACTTC. V is TRBV5-4 and J is TRBJ2-4; 11 nucleotides line up with TRBD2. The DNA end is more similar to TRBJ2-7, so the J call may be wrong. CDR3 length: 14 amino acids. Germline CDR1 and CDR2: SGHNT and YYREEE (reference sequence).

The CDR3 DNA reads as TGCGCCAGCAGGGCTGCCGGTCCAGATACGCAGTATTTT. Translating it yields CASRAAGPDTQYF. The rearrangement uses TRBV5-1 and TRBJ2-3; D unresolved. The germline V and J ends were trimmed by 5 bases and 4 bases, with 11 bases remaining between them. The CDR3 totals 13 residues. The germline V gene has CDR1 SGHRS and CDR2 YFSETQ.

V gene TRBV20-1 combines with J gene TRBJ2-3; 9 bases map to TRBD1. Per the germline V gene, CDR1 is DFQATT and CDR2 is SNEGSKA (reference sequence). V lost 3 bases and J lost 4; bases outside the gene matches: 8. The CDR3 sequence is 15 residues long. The CDR3 coding sequence is TGCAGTGCTAGGAGGACAGGGGCGGTCGCAGATACGCAGTATTTT. The encoded protein is CSARRTGAVADTQYF.

This clonotype was seen only a few times. The J gene is TRBJ2-7, the V gene TRBV5-1; 10 bases line up with TRBD2. The V gene's germline CDR1 is SGHRS and CDR2 YFSETQ. This CDR3 is 18 amino acids long. The J segment lost 3 bases and the V segment lost 0 bases, leaving 12 bases of the junction unmatched. This CDR3 reads CASSLVSNSGGPCYEQYF. CDR3 sequence (DNA): TGCGCCAGCAGCTTGGTGTCCAATAGCGGGGGGCCGTGCTACGAGCAGTACTTC.

This clonotype was counted only a few times. The chain is built from TRBV25-1 and TRBJ2-4; tentatively, D is TRBD1 (6 bases). The J call may be mistaken, given a closer DNA end match to TRBJ2-7. There are 15 residues in the CDR3. Germline-derived CDR1 and CDR2 are MGHDK and SYGVNS. The CDR3 loop is CASTNSQGIASEQYF. The CDR3 DNA reads as TGTGCCAGCACTAACTCACAGGGTATAGCCTCCGAGCAGTACTTC.

The V and J genes are TRBV20-1 and TRBJ1-2; D is unclear. With 6 bases removed from V and 4 bases from J, the gap between germline ends came to 18 bases. This CDR3 is 14 amino acids long. Per the germline V gene, CDR1 is DFQATT and CDR2 is SNEGSKA (reference sequence). CDR3 nucleotide sequence: TGCAGTGCAAAAGACGTCCGGGCGGGCTATGGCTACACCTTC. It encodes CSAKDVRAGYGYTF.

The genes are TRBV5-1 and TRBJ2-7; 8 bases fit TRBD2. There are 17 residues in the CDR3. Unmatched junction bases numbered 9, after V lost 1 base and J lost 0 bases. The V gene's germline CDR1 is SGHRS and CDR2 YFSETQ. The CDR3 sequence is CASSLLGGRPSSYEQYF. The DNA of the CDR3 is TGCGCCAGCAGCTTGCTTGGCGGGAGGCCGAGCTCCTACGAGCAGTACTTC. The complete variable domain, with remaining parts taken from reference TRBV5-1 and TRBJ2-7, reads KAGVTQTPRYLIKTRGQQVTLSCSPISGHRSVSWYQQTPGQGLQFLFEYFSETQRNKGNFPGRFSGRQFSNSRSEMNVSTLELGDSALYLCASSLLGGRPSSYEQYFGPGTRLTVT.

CDR3 nucleotides: TGTGCCAGCAGCCTTCGCCCCACTCCCCAGCATTTT. Its protein product is CASSLRPTPQHF. The chain links TRBV3-1 to TRBJ1-5, with D unresolved. Trimming shortened V by 4 bases and J by 10 bases, and 11 bases separated the two germline ends. The CDR3 sequence is 12 residues long. Germline loops: CDR1 LGHDT, CDR2 YNNKEL (reference sequence).

CDR3 loop: CASSQGLLISTEQFF. The DNA of the CDR3 is TGTGCCAGCAGCCAAGGTCTTTTAATTTCAACCGAGCAGTTCTTC. The genes are TRBV14 and TRBJ2-1; D remains ambiguous. Germline V gene data show CDR1 as SGHDN and CDR2 as FVKESK. The CDR3 covers 15 residues. V lost 1 base and J lost 10, with 17 bases in between.

This clonotype was found a few times. The junction departs from the called germline gene at one end, perhaps through a read error. V is TRBV5-1 and J is TRBJ1-4, with unresolved D. Looked up from germline, CDR1 is SGHRS and CDR2 is YFSETQ. The CDR3 is made up of 11 amino acids. DNA for the CDR3: TGTGCCAGCAGGTTAAATGAAAAACTGTTTTTT. Its translation is CASRLNEKLFF.

The gene calls are TRBV2 and TRBJ2-3; 7 positions agree with TRBD1. The J segment lost 1 base and the V segment lost 7 bases, leaving 8 bases of the junction unmatched. CDR3 length equals 15 residues. Germline V gene lookup returns CDR1 SNHLY and CDR2 FYNNEI. The CDR3 protein is CASIGTDARTDTQYF. In DNA form, the CDR3 reads TGTGCCAGCATCGGGACAGATGCCCGCACAGATACGCAGTATTTT.

The chain is built from TRBV20-1 and TRBJ2-7, with 7 bases aligning to TRBD2. Germline assignment: CDR1 DFQATT and CDR2 SNEGSKA (reference sequence). The CDR3 runs 16 residues. V was pared by 1 base and J by 5 bases, with 14 bases of the junction left unmatched. CDR3 bases: TGCAGTGCTAGAGCCGCTTTGAGGGAGGGCCCCCACGAGCAGTACTTC. This gives the protein CSARAALREGPHEQYF.

The chain is built from TRBV27 and TRBJ2-3, with 7 nucleotides matching TRBD1. Germline trimming cut 8 bases from V and 7 bases from J; bases unmatched to any gene: 9. The CDR3 has 13 amino acids. Per the germline V gene, CDR1 is MNHEY and CDR2 is SMNVEV (reference sequence). The CDR3 nucleotides read TGTGCCAGCGGAACGACAGGGTCCAATACGCAGTATTTT. Its translation is CASGTTGSNTQYF.

The rearrangement joins TRBV7-9 to TRBJ2-1; D is undetermined. The CDR3 length is 9 residues. The V and J ends lost 8 bases and 8 bases respectively, with 4 bases between them. Germline V lookup: CDR1 SEHNR, CDR2 FQNEAQ (reference sequence). DNA for the CDR3: TGTGCCAGCGACGATGAGCAGTTCTTC. Translating gives CASDDEQFF.

The V and J genes are TRBV5-1 and TRBJ2-5, with a tentative D call TRBD1 (6 bases). The closer fit of TRBJ2-7 to the DNA end suggests the J call may be wrong. Germline V gives CDR1 SGHRS, CDR2 YFSETQ. The CDR3 runs to 15 residues. In DNA form, the CDR3 reads TGCGCCAGCAGCTTGGTCCAGGGGAGAGAGAACGAGCAGTACTTC. Translating it yields CASSLVQGRENEQYF.

J is TRBJ2-7 and V is TRBV12-3 or TRBV12-4; no reliable D call. V shed 3 bases and J shed 7 bases, with 13 bases lying between them. The CDR3 is 13 amino acids. This chain's CDR3 is CASSFRQPLEQYF. In DNA, the CDR3 is TGTGCCAGCAGTTTTAGGCAGCCGCTGGAGCAGTACTTC.

This clonotype was counted a few times. CDR3 region: CASNGTPRGTQYF. The DNA for the CDR3 is TGTGCCAGCAACGGGACTCCCAGGGGGACCCAGTACTTC. The chain is built from TRBV27 and TRBJ2-5; D possibly uses TRBD1 or TRBD2 (6 bases each). CDR1 and CDR2 from the germline V gene are MNHEY and SMNVEV (reference sequence). The CDR3 loop spans 13 amino acids. V lost 7 bases to trimming and J lost 7 bases, with 16 bases between them.

V usage is TRBV7-2 and J usage is TRBJ2-3; 8 bases map to TRBD2. The V and J ends lost 1 base and 2 bases, in that order; junction bases with no gene match: 8. The CDR3 has 17 amino acids. Germline CDR1 and CDR2: SGHTA and FQGNSA. The DNA for the CDR3 is TGTGCCAGCAGCTTAGAAGGCGGGGGGCCCCTCACAGATACGCAGTATTTT. Translation gives CASSLEGGGPLTDTQYF.

The table lists this clonotype with a few counts. This chain connects TRBV12-3 or TRBV12-4 to TRBJ1-2, with D unclear. This CDR3 is built from 14 residues. Trimming stripped 1 base from V and 8 bases from J, with 14 bases between. The CDR3 loop is CASSLGPQVGGYTF. CDR3 sequence (DNA): TGTGCCAGCAGTTTAGGGCCGCAGGTCGGAGGCTACACCTTC.

This clonotype was found once. The chain couples TRBV7-2 to TRBJ2-3; TRBD2 agrees at 11 bases. V gave up 5 bases and J gave up 2 bases; unmatched junction bases: 12. The CDR3 totals 18 residues. Germline CDR1 reads SGHTA; CDR2 reads FQGNSA. The CDR3 sequence: CASSTGLADPSFTDTQYF. The CDR3 DNA reads as TGTGCCAGCAGCACGGGACTAGCGGACCCCTCATTCACAGATACGCAGTATTTT.

The rearrangement uses TRBV29-1 and TRBJ1-1, with TRBD1 identical over 8 bases. The CDR3 has 17 residues. In germline, CDR1 is SQVTM, CDR2 ANQGSEA. The V gene end was trimmed by 1 base and the J gene end by 2 bases; junction bases not matched to a gene: 12. The CDR3 sequence is CSVEGGTGGHTNTEAFF. For the CDR3, the DNA is TGCAGCGTTGAAGGTGGTACAGGGGGTCATACCAACACTGAAGCTTTCTTT.

V and J are TRBV20-1 and TRBJ2-5; D perhaps matches TRBD1 (5 bases). V lost 4 bases, J lost 3 bases, and 9 bases lay in between. The CDR3 totals 12 residues. Germline assignment: CDR1 DFQATT and CDR2 SNEGSKA (reference sequence). The CDR3 loop is CSATDSEETQYF. The CDR3 region has the DNA TGCAGTGCTACCGACAGCGAAGAGACCCAGTACTTC.